This T cell receptor (beta chain) came from a study of blood T cell repertoires in COVID-19. V dropped 8 bases and J dropped 7; count of bases not matched to a gene: 6. CDR1 and CDR2 from the germline V gene are MNHEY and SVGAGI. CDR3 size: 13 residues. Using immunoSEQ multiplex PCR, the repertoire was profiled, and TCRdb retains in-frame clones only, with some absent. The data show roughly 39,000 clones, 65% to 90% seen once. The sample taken for sequencing was peripheral blood. The receptor comes from a human donor in a cohort sampled during active COVID-19. The V call is TRBV6-5, the J call TRBJ2-2; 8 nucleotides line up with TRBD2. Written as DNA, the CDR3 is TGTGCCAGCTCCGGGAGGGCCGTCGGGGAGCTGTTTTTT. Residues: CASSGRAVGELFF.